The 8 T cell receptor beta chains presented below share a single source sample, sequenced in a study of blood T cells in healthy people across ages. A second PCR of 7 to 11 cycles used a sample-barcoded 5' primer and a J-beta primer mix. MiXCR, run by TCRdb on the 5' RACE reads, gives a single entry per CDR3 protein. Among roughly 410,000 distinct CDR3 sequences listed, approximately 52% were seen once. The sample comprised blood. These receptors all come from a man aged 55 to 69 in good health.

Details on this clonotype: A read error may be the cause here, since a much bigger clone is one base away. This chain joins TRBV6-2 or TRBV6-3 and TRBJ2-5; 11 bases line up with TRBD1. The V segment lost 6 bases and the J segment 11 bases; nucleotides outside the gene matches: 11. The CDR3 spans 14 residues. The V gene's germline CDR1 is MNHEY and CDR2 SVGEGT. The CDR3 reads CASRPGTGGGEQYF. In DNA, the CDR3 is TGTGCCAGCAGGCCCGGGACAGGGGGGGGTGAGCAGTACTTC.

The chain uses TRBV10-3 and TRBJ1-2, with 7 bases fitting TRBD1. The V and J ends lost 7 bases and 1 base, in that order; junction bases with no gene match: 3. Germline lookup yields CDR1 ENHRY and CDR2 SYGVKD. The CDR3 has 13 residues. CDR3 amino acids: CAITRDSNYGYTF. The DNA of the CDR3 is TGTGCCATCACCCGGGACAGTAACTATGGCTACACCTTC.

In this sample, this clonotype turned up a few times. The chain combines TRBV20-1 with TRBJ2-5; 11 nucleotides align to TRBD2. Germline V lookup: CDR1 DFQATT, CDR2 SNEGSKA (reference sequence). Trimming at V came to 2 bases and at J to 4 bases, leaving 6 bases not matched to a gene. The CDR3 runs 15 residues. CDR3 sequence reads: CSARPISGRVETQYF. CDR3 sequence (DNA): TGCAGTGCTAGACCCATTAGCGGGAGGGTAGAGACCCAGTACTTC.

Here the CDR3 reads CASFGTAGSGANVLTF. Here the CDR3 DNA reads TGTGCCAGCTTTGGGACGGCCGGCTCTGGGGCCAACGTCCTGACTTTC. The chain recombines TRBV6-1 with TRBJ2-6, with D perhaps given as TRBD1 or TRBD2 (5 bases each). This CDR3 is 16 amino acids long. V was shortened by 8 bases and J by 0 bases, with 14 bases between the two germline ends. The germline CDR1 and CDR2 sequences are MNHNS and SASEGT.

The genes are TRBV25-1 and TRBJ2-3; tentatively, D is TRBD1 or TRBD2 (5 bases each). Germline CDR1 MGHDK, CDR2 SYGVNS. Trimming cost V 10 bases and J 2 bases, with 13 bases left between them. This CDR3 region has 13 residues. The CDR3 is CATQRGSTDTQYF. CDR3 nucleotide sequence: TGTGCCACCCAACGGGGCTCCACAGATACGCAGTATTTT.

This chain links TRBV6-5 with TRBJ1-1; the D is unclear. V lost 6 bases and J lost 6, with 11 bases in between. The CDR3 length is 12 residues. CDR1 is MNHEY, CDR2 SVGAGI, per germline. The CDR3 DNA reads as TGTGCCAGCAGCAACGGGTGGTCTGAAGCTTTCTTT. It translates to CASSNGWSEAFF.

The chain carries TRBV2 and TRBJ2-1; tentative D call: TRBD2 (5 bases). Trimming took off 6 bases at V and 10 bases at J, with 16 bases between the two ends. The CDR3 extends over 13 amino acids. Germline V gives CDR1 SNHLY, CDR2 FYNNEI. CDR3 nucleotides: TGTGCCAGCAGCATGACTACACAATCCGAGCAGTTCTTC. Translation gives CASSMTTQSEQFF. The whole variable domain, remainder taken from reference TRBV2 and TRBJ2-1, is EPEVTQTPSHQVTQMGQEVILRCVPISNHLYFYWYRQILGQKVEFLVSFYNNEISEKSEIFDDQFSVERPDGSNFTLKIRSTKLEDSAMYFCASSMTTQSEQFFGPGTRLTVL.

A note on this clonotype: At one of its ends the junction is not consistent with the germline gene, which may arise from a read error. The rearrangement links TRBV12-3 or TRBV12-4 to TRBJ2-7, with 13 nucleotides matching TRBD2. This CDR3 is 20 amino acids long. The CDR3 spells CASSLRGGLAGRLSSHEQYF. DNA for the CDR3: TGTGCCAGCAGTTTAAGGGGGGGACTAGCGGGACGACTTAGCTCCCACGAGCAGTACTTC.